Listed below are T cell receptor beta chains from one sample, sequenced in a study of T cells after yellow fever vaccination. One entry per CDR3 protein, called by TCRdb with MiXCR from the 5' RACE reads. The data show about 160,000 distinct CDR3 sequences, less than 9% seen once. The sequenced sample was CD4+ T cells sorted from PBMCs, obtained 5 days after the first yellow fever vaccination. The source is a man younger than 35 who received the YFV17D yellow fever vaccine. The CDR3 runs from the conserved cysteine through the conserved F or W. A D gene is named only where the DNA matches it firmly. Expanded clones are given a class, and other clones once, few, many or no size at all.

D gene: NA
J gene: TRBJ2-5
CDR3 length: 15
V gene: TRBV7-8
clone size: few
CDR3 protein: CASRKRGGDQETQYF
CDR3 DNA: TGTGCCAGCAGAAAGAGGGGGGGGGACCAAGAGACCCAGTACTTC

D gene: TRBD1
J gene: TRBJ1-1
CDR3 length: 19
V gene: TRBV3-1
clone size: many
CDR3 protein: CASSQDLVRQGMWNTEAFF
CDR3 DNA: TGTGCCAGCAGCCAAGATCTCGTTAGACAGGGGATGTGGAACACTGAAGCTTTCTTT

D gene: TRBD2
J gene: TRBJ2-1
CDR3 length: 14
V gene: TRBV18
clone size: few
CDR3 protein: CASSLAGGKIEQFF
CDR3 DNA: TGTGCCAGCTCTCTAGCGGGGGGCAAAATTGAGCAGTTCTTC

D gene: NA
J gene: TRBJ1-1
CDR3 length: 13
V gene: TRBV18
clone size: few
CDR3 protein: CASSPDSDTEAFF
CDR3 DNA: TGTGCCAGCTCCCCTGACTCGGACACTGAAGCTTTCTTT

D gene: NA
J gene: TRBJ2-2
CDR3 length: 16
V gene: TRBV9
clone size: few
CDR3 protein: CASSAQSTAITGELFF
CDR3 DNA: TGTGCCAGCAGCGCCCAATCGACAGCCATTACCGGGGAGCTGTTTTTT

D gene: NA
J gene: TRBJ1-2
CDR3 length: 13
V gene: TRBV28
clone size: few
CDR3 protein: CATGQSGNSGYTF
CDR3 DNA: TGTGCCACCGGACAATCAGGGAATTCTGGCTACACCTTC

D gene: NA
J gene: TRBJ2-2
CDR3 length: 14
V gene: TRBV15
clone size: few
CDR3 protein: CATSSPRATGELFF
CDR3 DNA: TGTGCCACCAGCAGTCCCCGGGCCACCGGGGAGCTGTTTTTT

D gene: NA
J gene: TRBJ1-1
CDR3 length: 16
V gene: TRBV5-1
clone size: many
CDR3 protein: CASTVDGARTNTEAFF
CDR3 DNA: TGCGCCAGCACCGTAGACGGAGCAAGGACGAACACTGAAGCTTTCTTT

D gene: NA
J gene: TRBJ1-5
CDR3 length: 16
V gene: TRBV12-3/TRBV12-4
clone size: NA
CDR3 protein: CASSLGVGGQDQPQHF
CDR3 DNA: TGTGCCAGCAGTTTAGGGGTTGGGGGGCAGGATCAGCCCCAGCATTTT

D gene: TRBD1
J gene: TRBJ1-4
CDR3 length: 13
V gene: TRBV11-2
clone size: few
CDR3 protein: CASSPGQAGKLFF
CDR3 DNA: TGTGCCAGCAGCCCGGGACAGGCTGGGAAACTGTTTTTT

D gene: NA
J gene: TRBJ1-2
CDR3 length: 12
V gene: TRBV10-3
clone size: many
CDR3 protein: CAITPGNYGYTF
CDR3 DNA: TGTGCCATCACGCCGGGGAACTATGGCTACACCTTC

D gene: NA
J gene: TRBJ1-6
CDR3 length: 17
V gene: TRBV7-2
clone size: NA
CDR3 protein: CASSLGSGVYHNSPLHF
CDR3 DNA: TGTGCCAGCAGCCTAGGATCAGGGGTTTACCATAATTCACCCCTCCACTTT

D gene: NA
J gene: TRBJ1-1
CDR3 length: 13
V gene: TRBV3-1
clone size: NA
CDR3 protein: CASGRGVLTEAFF
CDR3 DNA: TGTGCCAGCGGACGGGGAGTGCTCACTGAAGCTTTCTTT

D gene: NA
J gene: TRBJ2-1
CDR3 length: 16
V gene: TRBV5-1
clone size: many
CDR3 protein: CASSERTDSSYNEQFF
CDR3 DNA: TGCGCCAGCAGCGAGAGGACTGACAGCTCCTACAATGAGCAGTTCTTC

D gene: NA
J gene: TRBJ2-2
CDR3 length: 14
V gene: TRBV5-1
clone size: many
CDR3 protein: CASGRAFNPGELFF
CDR3 DNA: TGCGCCAGCGGCCGGGCGTTCAACCCGGGGGAGCTGTTTTTT

D gene: NA
J gene: TRBJ2-1
CDR3 length: 13
V gene: TRBV7-2
clone size: NA
CDR3 protein: CASSLVVYNEQFF
CDR3 DNA: TGTGCCAGCAGCTTAGTGGTCTACAATGAGCAGTTCTTC

D gene: TRBD1
J gene: TRBJ1-6
CDR3 length: 15
V gene: TRBV7-2
clone size: many
CDR3 protein: CASSWGQADNSPLHF
CDR3 DNA: TGTGCCAGCAGCTGGGGACAGGCCGATAATTCACCCCTCCACTTT

D gene: TRBD1
J gene: TRBJ2-3
CDR3 length: 16
V gene: TRBV4-2
clone size: many
CDR3 protein: CASSLQTGGRTDTQYF
CDR3 DNA: TGTGCCAGCAGCCTCCAAACAGGGGGACGCACAGATACGCAGTATTTT

D gene: TRBD2
J gene: TRBJ2-1
CDR3 length: 16
V gene: TRBV7-3
clone size: NA
CDR3 protein: CASSLGGVNSYNEQFF
CDR3 DNA: TGTGCCAGCAGCTTAGGGGGGGTGAACTCCTACAATGAGCAGTTCTTC

D gene: NA
J gene: TRBJ2-2
CDR3 length: 17
V gene: TRBV4-3
clone size: many
CDR3 protein: CASSQDFSPYRDGELFF
CDR3 DNA: TGCGCCAGCAGCCAAGATTTTTCACCGTACAGGGACGGGGAGCTGTTTTTT

D gene: NA
J gene: TRBJ1-1
CDR3 length: 13
V gene: TRBV7-3
clone size: many
CDR3 protein: CASSFVSNTEAFF
CDR3 DNA: TGTGCCAGCAGCTTTGTTTCGAACACTGAAGCTTTCTTT

D gene: TRBD1
J gene: TRBJ1-1
CDR3 length: 13
V gene: TRBV4-2
clone size: many
CDR3 protein: CASSQEIRDRSFF
CDR3 DNA: TGTGCCAGCAGCCAAGAGATCCGGGACAGGTCGTTCTTT

D gene: NA
J gene: TRBJ1-1
CDR3 length: 14
V gene: TRBV5-1
clone size: NA
CDR3 protein: CASSYPSPNTEAFF
CDR3 DNA: TGCGCCAGCAGCTACCCCAGCCCGAACACTGAAGCTTTCTTT

D gene: NA
J gene: TRBJ2-7
CDR3 length: 12
V gene: TRBV7-8
clone size: few
CDR3 protein: CASSAGRWEQYF
CDR3 DNA: TGTGCCAGCAGCGCGGGGCGTTGGGAGCAGTACTTC

D gene: NA
J gene: TRBJ1-4
CDR3 length: 14
V gene: TRBV5-5
clone size: few
CDR3 protein: CASRPGAANEKLFF
CDR3 DNA: TGTGCCAGCAGACCCGGGGCAGCGAATGAAAAACTGTTTTTT

D gene: NA
J gene: TRBJ2-7
CDR3 length: 12
V gene: TRBV20-1
clone size: many
CDR3 protein: CSARAGGTEQYF
CDR3 DNA: TGCAGTGCTAGAGCTGGCGGTACCGAGCAGTACTTC

D gene: NA
J gene: TRBJ2-3
CDR3 length: 15
V gene: TRBV3-1
clone size: many
CDR3 protein: CASSATILGEYTQYF
CDR3 DNA: TGTGCCAGCAGCGCCACCATCCTGGGGGAGTATACGCAGTATTTT

D gene: NA
J gene: TRBJ2-2
CDR3 length: 14
V gene: TRBV19
clone size: many
CDR3 protein: CASSIGPGTGELFF
CDR3 DNA: TGTGCCAGTAGTATAGGGCCCGGGACCGGGGAGCTGTTTTTT

D gene: TRBD2
J gene: TRBJ2-5
CDR3 length: 14
V gene: TRBV5-1
clone size: many
CDR3 protein: CASRQTGTMETQYF
CDR3 DNA: TGCGCCAGCAGACAAACCGGGACTATGGAGACCCAGTACTTC

D gene: NA
J gene: TRBJ2-5
CDR3 length: 15
V gene: TRBV25-1
clone size: NA
CDR3 protein: CASSARGSVQETQYF
CDR3 DNA: TGTGCCAGCAGTGCCCGAGGGTCCGTACAAGAGACCCAGTACTTC

D gene: TRBD1
J gene: TRBJ1-5
CDR3 length: 16
V gene: TRBV13
clone size: few
CDR3 protein: CASSFWAGGSNQPQHF
CDR3 DNA: TGTGCCAGCAGCTTCTGGGCAGGGGGAAGCAATCAGCCCCAGCATTTT

D gene: TRBD1
J gene: TRBJ2-3
CDR3 length: 15
V gene: TRBV3-1
clone size: many
CDR3 protein: CASSPPTGGVDTQYF
CDR3 DNA: TGTGCCAGCAGCCCGCCGACAGGGGGCGTCGATACGCAGTATTTT

D gene: NA
J gene: TRBJ2-7
CDR3 length: 14
V gene: TRBV6-1
clone size: many
CDR3 protein: CASSIRAGSYEQYF
CDR3 DNA: TGTGCCAGCAGTATCCGTGCGGGGTCCTACGAGCAGTACTTC

D gene: NA
J gene: TRBJ1-4
CDR3 length: 15
V gene: TRBV20-1
clone size: NA
CDR3 protein: CSARDRGRIDEKLFF
CDR3 DNA: TGCAGTGCTAGAGATCGGGGGCGGATCGATGAAAAACTGTTTTTT

D gene: NA
J gene: TRBJ1-1
CDR3 length: 12
V gene: TRBV29-1
clone size: few
CDR3 protein: CSVESQNTEAFF
CDR3 DNA: TGCAGCGTTGAAAGTCAGAACACTGAAGCTTTCTTT

D gene: TRBD1
J gene: TRBJ1-1
CDR3 length: 18
V gene: TRBV18
clone size: many
CDR3 protein: CASSPNRQGAGMNTEAFF
CDR3 DNA: TGTGCCAGCTCACCAAACCGACAGGGGGCTGGGATGAACACTGAAGCTTTCTTT

D gene: TRBD1
J gene: TRBJ2-5
CDR3 length: 15
V gene: TRBV7-2
clone size: many
CDR3 protein: CASSFVWTGGETQYF
CDR3 DNA: TGTGCCAGCAGCTTCGTGTGGACAGGGGGAGAGACCCAGTACTTC

D gene: TRBD1
J gene: TRBJ1-4
CDR3 length: 15
V gene: TRBV12-3/TRBV12-4
clone size: few
CDR3 protein: CASSFRQGAHEKLFF
CDR3 DNA: TGTGCCAGCAGTTTTAGACAGGGGGCGCATGAAAAACTGTTTTTT

D gene: NA
J gene: TRBJ2-5
CDR3 length: 13
V gene: TRBV7-2
clone size: many
CDR3 protein: CASSPGGGETQYF
CDR3 DNA: TGTGCCAGCAGCCCTGGAGGTGGGGAGACCCAGTACTTC

D gene: NA
J gene: TRBJ2-5
CDR3 length: 16
V gene: TRBV7-2
clone size: many
CDR3 protein: CASSLGVRNYQETQYF
CDR3 DNA: TGTGCCAGCAGCTTAGGTGTCAGGAACTATCAAGAGACCCAGTACTTC

D gene: NA
J gene: TRBJ2-3
CDR3 length: 14
V gene: TRBV6-5
clone size: NA
CDR3 protein: CASSLPLARDTQYF
CDR3 DNA: TGTGCCAGCAGTCTACCGCTAGCGCGAGATACGCAGTATTTT

D gene: TRBD1
J gene: TRBJ1-1
CDR3 length: 12
V gene: TRBV20-1
clone size: many
CDR3 protein: CSADRGQTEAFF
CDR3 DNA: TGCAGTGCTGACAGGGGGCAGACTGAAGCTTTCTTT

D gene: NA
J gene: TRBJ1-2
CDR3 length: 15
V gene: TRBV4-2
clone size: few
CDR3 protein: CASSQDPGGTYGYTF
CDR3 DNA: TGTGCCAGCAGCCAAGATCCTGGGGGTACCTATGGCTACACCTTC

D gene: NA
J gene: TRBJ1-1
CDR3 length: 15
V gene: TRBV11-2
clone size: few
CDR3 protein: CASSLVGQGNTEAFF
CDR3 DNA: TGTGCCAGCAGCTTAGTGGGGCAGGGAAACACTGAAGCTTTCTTT

D gene: TRBD1
J gene: TRBJ2-3
CDR3 length: 15
V gene: TRBV7-2
clone size: many
CDR3 protein: CASSLEHRGQDTQYF
CDR3 DNA: TGTGCCAGCAGCTTAGAGCACAGGGGGCAAGATACGCAGTATTTT

D gene: NA
J gene: TRBJ2-2
CDR3 length: 15
V gene: TRBV10-1
clone size: many
CDR3 protein: CASITGPRNTGELFF
CDR3 DNA: TGCGCCAGCATTACGGGACCCCGGAACACCGGGGAGCTGTTTTTT

D gene: NA
J gene: TRBJ1-1
CDR3 length: 13
V gene: TRBV30
clone size: NA
CDR3 protein: CAWSRGLITEAFF
CDR3 DNA: TGTGCCTGGTCTCGGGGTCTAATCACTGAAGCTTTCTTT

D gene: NA
J gene: TRBJ1-6
CDR3 length: 15
V gene: TRBV2
clone size: few
CDR3 protein: CASSNGLTGFSPLHF
CDR3 DNA: TGTGCCAGCAGCAACGGGCTCACAGGGTTTTCACCCCTCCACTTT

D gene: NA
J gene: TRBJ1-4
CDR3 length: 15
V gene: TRBV12-5
clone size: many
CDR3 protein: CASGFSVSFNEKLFF
CDR3 DNA: TGTGCTAGTGGTTTCTCAGTCAGCTTTAATGAAAAACTGTTTTTT

D gene: TRBD2
J gene: TRBJ2-6
CDR3 length: 15
V gene: TRBV10-2
clone size: NA
CDR3 protein: CASSRAGAGANVLTF
CDR3 DNA: TGCGCCAGCAGTCGAGCGGGGGCTGGGGCCAACGTCCTGACTTTC

D gene: TRBD2
J gene: TRBJ2-3
CDR3 length: 16
V gene: TRBV7-9
clone size: many
CDR3 protein: CASSSLSGGITDTQYF
CDR3 DNA: TGTGCCAGCAGCTCCTTGAGCGGGGGGATCACAGATACGCAGTATTTT

D gene: NA
J gene: TRBJ2-1
CDR3 length: 12
V gene: TRBV7-6
clone size: NA
CDR3 protein: CASSSSSIEQFF
CDR3 DNA: TGTGCCAGCAGCTCTTCTAGCATTGAGCAGTTCTTC

D gene: NA
J gene: TRBJ1-1
CDR3 length: 12
V gene: TRBV7-9
clone size: NA
CDR3 protein: CASSSQGGITFF
CDR3 DNA: TGTGCCAGCAGCTCCCAGGGTGGGATAACTTTCTTT

D gene: NA
J gene: TRBJ2-6
CDR3 length: 15
V gene: TRBV10-3
clone size: NA
CDR3 protein: CAISERTTGANVLTF
CDR3 DNA: TGTGCCATCAGTGAAAGGACGACTGGGGCCAACGTCCTGACTTTC

D gene: NA
J gene: TRBJ2-1
CDR3 length: 14
V gene: TRBV7-2
clone size: NA
CDR3 protein: CASSLRDTNNEQFF
CDR3 DNA: TGTGCCAGCAGCCTCCGGGACACCAACAATGAGCAGTTCTTC

D gene: NA
J gene: TRBJ2-1
CDR3 length: 15
V gene: TRBV7-9
clone size: many
CDR3 protein: CASTLRASSYNEQFF
CDR3 DNA: TGTGCCAGCACCCTTAGGGCAAGCTCCTACAATGAGCAGTTCTTC

D gene: NA
J gene: TRBJ2-1
CDR3 length: 13
V gene: TRBV20-1
clone size: many
CDR3 protein: CSAEQGSRNEQFF
CDR3 DNA: TGCAGTGCGGAACAGGGCTCTCGCAATGAGCAGTTCTTC

D gene: NA
J gene: TRBJ1-4
CDR3 length: 13
V gene: TRBV5-6
clone size: NA
CDR3 protein: CASSPQENEKLFF
CDR3 DNA: TGTGCCAGCAGCCCGCAGGAGAATGAAAAACTGTTTTTT

D gene: NA
J gene: TRBJ2-2
CDR3 length: 14
V gene: TRBV5-1
clone size: many
CDR3 protein: CASRDGLNTGELFF
CDR3 DNA: TGCGCCAGCAGAGATGGCCTAAACACCGGGGAGCTGTTTTTT

D gene: NA
J gene: TRBJ2-3
CDR3 length: 14
V gene: TRBV30
clone size: NA
CDR3 protein: CAWSVATLRDTQYF
CDR3 DNA: TGTGCCTGGAGTGTAGCCACTCTGCGGGATACGCAGTATTTT